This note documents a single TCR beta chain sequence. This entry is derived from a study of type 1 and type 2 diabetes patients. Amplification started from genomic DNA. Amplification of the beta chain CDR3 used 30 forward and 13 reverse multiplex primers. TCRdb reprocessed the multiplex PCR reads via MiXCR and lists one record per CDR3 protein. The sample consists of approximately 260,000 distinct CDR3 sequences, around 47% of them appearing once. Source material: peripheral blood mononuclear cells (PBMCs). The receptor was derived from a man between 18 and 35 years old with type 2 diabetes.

In nucleotides, the CDR3 is TGCGCCAGCAGCCAATTCGGTACACCGACCTACGAGCAGTACTTC. Residues: CASSQFGTPTYEQYF. The chain couples TRBV4-1 to TRBJ2-7; D gene uncertain. CDR1 is MGHRA and CDR2 is YSYEKL in the germline V gene. The V end lost 2 bases, the J end lost 2 bases, and 13 bases lay between the germline ends. The CDR3 is 15 amino acids.